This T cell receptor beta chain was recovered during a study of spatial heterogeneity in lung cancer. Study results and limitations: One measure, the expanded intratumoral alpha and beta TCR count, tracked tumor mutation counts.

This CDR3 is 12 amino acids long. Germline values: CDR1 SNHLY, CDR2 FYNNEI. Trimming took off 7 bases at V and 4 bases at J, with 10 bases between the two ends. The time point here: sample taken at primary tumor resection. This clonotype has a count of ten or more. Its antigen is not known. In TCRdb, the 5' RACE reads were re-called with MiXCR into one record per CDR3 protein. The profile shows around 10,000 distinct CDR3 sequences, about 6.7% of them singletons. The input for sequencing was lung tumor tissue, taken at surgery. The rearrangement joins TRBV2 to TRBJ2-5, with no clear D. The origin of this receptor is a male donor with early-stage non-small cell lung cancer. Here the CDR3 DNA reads TGTGCCAGCAAAAGGGCGGCAGAGACCCAGTACTTC. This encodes CASKRAAETQYF.